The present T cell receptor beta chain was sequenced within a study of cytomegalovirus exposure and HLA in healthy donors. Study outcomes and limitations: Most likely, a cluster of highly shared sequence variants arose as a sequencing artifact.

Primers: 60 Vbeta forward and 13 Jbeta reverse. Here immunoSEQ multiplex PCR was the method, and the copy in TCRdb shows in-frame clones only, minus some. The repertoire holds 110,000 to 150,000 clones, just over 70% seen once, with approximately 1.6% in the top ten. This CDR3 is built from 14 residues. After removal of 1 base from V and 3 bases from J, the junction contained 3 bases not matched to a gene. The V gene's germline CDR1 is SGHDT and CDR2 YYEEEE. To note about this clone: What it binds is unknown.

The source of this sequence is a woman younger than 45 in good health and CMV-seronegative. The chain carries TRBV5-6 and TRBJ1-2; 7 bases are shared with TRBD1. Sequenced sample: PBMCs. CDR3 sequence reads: CASSLSDRHYGYTF. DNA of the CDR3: TGTGCCAGCAGCTTGTCGGACAGGCACTATGGCTACACCTTC.